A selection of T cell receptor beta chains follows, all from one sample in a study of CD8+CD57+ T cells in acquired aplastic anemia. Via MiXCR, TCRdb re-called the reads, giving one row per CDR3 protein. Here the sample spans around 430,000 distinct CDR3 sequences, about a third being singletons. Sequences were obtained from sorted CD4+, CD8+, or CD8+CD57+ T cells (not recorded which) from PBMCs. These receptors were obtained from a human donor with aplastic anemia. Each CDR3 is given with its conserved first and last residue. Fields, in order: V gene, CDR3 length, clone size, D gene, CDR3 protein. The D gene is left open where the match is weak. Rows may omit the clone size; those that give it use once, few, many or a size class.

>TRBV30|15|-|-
CAWSTASSYNSPLHF
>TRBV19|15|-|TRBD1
CASSMGGTGRSPLHF
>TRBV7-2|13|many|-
CASSFGSLETQYF
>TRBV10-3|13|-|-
CAFSGQLQAGYTF
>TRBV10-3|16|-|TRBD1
CAISEGTGGALEKLFF
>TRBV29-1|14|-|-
CSVKVMYTNYGYTF
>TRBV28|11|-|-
CVSSPGETQYF
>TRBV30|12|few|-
CAWSVGGGTQYF
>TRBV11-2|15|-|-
CASSLQTYSNQPQHF
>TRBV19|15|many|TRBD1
CASWKGQGAHNEQFF